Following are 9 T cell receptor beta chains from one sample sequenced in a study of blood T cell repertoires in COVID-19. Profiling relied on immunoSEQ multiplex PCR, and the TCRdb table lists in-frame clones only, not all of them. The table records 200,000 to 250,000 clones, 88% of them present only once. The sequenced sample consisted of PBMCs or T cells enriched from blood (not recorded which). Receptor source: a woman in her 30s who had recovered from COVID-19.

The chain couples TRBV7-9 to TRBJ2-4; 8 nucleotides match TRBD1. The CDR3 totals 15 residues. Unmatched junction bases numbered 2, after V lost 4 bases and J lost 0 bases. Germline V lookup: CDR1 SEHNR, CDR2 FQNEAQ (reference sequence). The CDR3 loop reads CASSSQGVAKNIQYF. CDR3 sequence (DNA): TGTGCCAGCAGCTCACAGGGGGTAGCCAAAAACATTCAGTACTTC.

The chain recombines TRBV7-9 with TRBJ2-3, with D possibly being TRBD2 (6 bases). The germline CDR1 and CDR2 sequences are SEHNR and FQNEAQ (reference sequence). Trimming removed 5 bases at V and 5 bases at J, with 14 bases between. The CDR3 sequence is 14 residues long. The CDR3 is CASSLTRVGDTQYF. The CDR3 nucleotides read TGTGCCAGCAGCCTGACTAGAGTCGGAGATACGCAGTATTTT.

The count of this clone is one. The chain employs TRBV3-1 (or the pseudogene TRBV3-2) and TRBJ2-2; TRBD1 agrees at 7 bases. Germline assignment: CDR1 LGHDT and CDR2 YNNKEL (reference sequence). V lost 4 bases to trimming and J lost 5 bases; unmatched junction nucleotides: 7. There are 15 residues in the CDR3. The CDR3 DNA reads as TGTGCCAGCAGCCCGACAGGGATTGGGACCGGGGAGCTGTTTTTT. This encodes CASSPTGIGTGELFF.

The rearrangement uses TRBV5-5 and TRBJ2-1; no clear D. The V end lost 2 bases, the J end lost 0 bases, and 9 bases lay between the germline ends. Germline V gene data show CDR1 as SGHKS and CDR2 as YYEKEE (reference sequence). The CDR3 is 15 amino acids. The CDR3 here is CASSLATTSYNEQFF. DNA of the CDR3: TGTGCCAGCAGCTTAGCCACCACCTCCTACAATGAGCAGTTCTTC.

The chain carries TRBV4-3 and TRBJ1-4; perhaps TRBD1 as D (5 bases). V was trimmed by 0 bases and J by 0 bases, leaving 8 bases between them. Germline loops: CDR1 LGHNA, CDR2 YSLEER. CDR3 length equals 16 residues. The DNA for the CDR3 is TGCGCCAGCAGCCAAGATGGGACTTCAACTAATGAAAAACTGTTTTTT. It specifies CASSQDGTSTNEKLFF.

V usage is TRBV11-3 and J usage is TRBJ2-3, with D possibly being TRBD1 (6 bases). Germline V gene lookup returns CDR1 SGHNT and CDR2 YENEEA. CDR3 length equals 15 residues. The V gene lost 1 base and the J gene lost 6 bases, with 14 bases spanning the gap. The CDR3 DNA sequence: TGTGCCAGCAGCTTAGGTTTGGGGGCCGGTGATACGCAGTATTTT. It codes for CASSLGLGAGDTQYF.

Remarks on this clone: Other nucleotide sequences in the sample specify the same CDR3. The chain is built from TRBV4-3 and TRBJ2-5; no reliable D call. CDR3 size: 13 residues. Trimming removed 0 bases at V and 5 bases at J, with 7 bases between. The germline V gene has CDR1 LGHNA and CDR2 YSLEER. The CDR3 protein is CASSQDRVETQYF. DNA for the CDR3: TGCGCCAGCAGCCAAGACCGCGTCGAGACCCAGTACTTC.

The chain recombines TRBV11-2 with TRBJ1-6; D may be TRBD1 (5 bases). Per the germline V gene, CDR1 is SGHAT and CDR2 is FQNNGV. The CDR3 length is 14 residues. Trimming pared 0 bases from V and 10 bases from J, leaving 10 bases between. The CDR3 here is CASSLEGAWSPLHF. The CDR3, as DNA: TGTGCCAGCAGCTTAGAAGGGGCCTGGTCACCCCTCCACTTT.

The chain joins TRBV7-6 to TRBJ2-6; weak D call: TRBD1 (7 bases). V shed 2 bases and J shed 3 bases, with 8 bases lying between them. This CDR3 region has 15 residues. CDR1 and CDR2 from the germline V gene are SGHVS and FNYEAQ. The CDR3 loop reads CASSLQGGGANVLTF. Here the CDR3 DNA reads TGTGCCAGCAGCTTACAGGGGGGTGGGGCCAACGTCCTGACTTTC.